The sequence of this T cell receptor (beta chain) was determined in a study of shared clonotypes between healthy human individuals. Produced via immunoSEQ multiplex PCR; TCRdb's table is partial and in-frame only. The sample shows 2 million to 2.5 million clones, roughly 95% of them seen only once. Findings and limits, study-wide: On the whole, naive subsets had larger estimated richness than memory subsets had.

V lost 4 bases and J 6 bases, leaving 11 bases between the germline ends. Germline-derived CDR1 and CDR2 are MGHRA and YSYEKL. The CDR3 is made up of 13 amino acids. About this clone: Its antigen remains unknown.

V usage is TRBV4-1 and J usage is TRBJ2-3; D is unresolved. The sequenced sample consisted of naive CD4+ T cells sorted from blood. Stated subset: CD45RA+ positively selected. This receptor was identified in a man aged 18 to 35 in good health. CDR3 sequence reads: CASSLSIPDTQYF. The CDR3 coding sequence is TGCGCCAGCAGCCTTTCGATCCCGGATACGCAGTATTTT.